This entry lists 25 T cell receptor beta chains sequenced from one sample in a study of blood T cell repertoires in COVID-19. Repertoires were generated with immunoSEQ multiplex PCR, while TCRdb's copy carries only in-frame clones and drops some. The table records over 100,000 clones, around nine tenths of them present only once. Sequenced input: peripheral blood. The receptors derive from a woman between 50 and 59 years old with COVID-19, enrolled during active disease.

This clone came up a few times. The V gene is TRBV7-2, the J gene TRBJ2-6; TRBD2 matches at 8 bases. CDR3 length: 18 residues. Unmatched junction bases numbered 9, after V lost 5 bases and J lost 0 bases. Germline V gene sequence: CDR1 SGHTA, CDR2 FQGNSA. In DNA form, the CDR3 reads TGTGCCAGCAGCCCCCTATTAGCGGGGAACTCTGGGGCCAACGTCCTGACTTTC. This sequence encodes CASSPLLAGNSGANVLTF.

The chain employs TRBV4-1 and TRBJ1-2; D is unresolved. Trimming removed 2 bases from V and 4 bases from J, with 17 bases in between. Germline CDR1 reads MGHRA; CDR2 reads YSYEKL. The CDR3 is 16 amino acids. The CDR3 DNA reads TGCGCCAGCAGCCAACTAGAACGGGGTGCCCGCTATGGCTACACCTTC. Amino acid sequence: CASSQLERGARYGYTF.

This rearrangement joins TRBV5-6 to TRBJ2-3; TRBD2 matches at 9 bases. Germline V gene data show CDR1 as SGHDT and CDR2 as YYEEEE. V shed 4 bases, J shed 10 bases, and the junction held 16 bases outside the gene matches. CDR3 length: 16 residues. CDR3 sequence reads: CASSPTTGGGAPAQYF. The DNA of the CDR3 is TGTGCCAGCAGCCCGACTACCGGCGGGGGGGCCCCGGCGCAGTATTTT.

This clone was detected once. The V call is TRBV29-1, the J call TRBJ1-3; weak D call: TRBD1 (6 bases). The CDR3 totals 13 residues. Trimming pared 6 bases from V and 4 bases from J, leaving 13 bases between. Germline loops: CDR1 SQVTM, CDR2 ANQGSEA. The CDR3 DNA reads as TGCAGCGTGGGACAAAGGTCCGGAAACACCATATATTTT. It translates to CSVGQRSGNTIYF.

The rearrangement uses TRBV7-6 and TRBJ2-3; TRBD2 aligns across 8 bases. V trimming: 0 bases; J trimming: 0 bases; junction bases outside the gene matches: 2. The CDR3 spans 16 residues. The germline CDR1 and CDR2 sequences are SGHVS and FNYEAQ. The CDR3 here is CASSLATSGSTDTQYF. The CDR3 DNA follows: TGTGCCAGCAGCTTAGCTACTAGCGGCAGCACAGATACGCAGTATTTT.

The J gene is TRBJ1-4, the V gene TRBV5-1; D remains unclear. The length of the CDR3 is 15 residues. Germline V gives CDR1 SGHRS, CDR2 YFSETQ. Trimming left V 0 bases short and J 1 base short, with 7 bases between. This CDR3 reads CASSLVPGTNEKLFF. The CDR3 DNA reads TGCGCCAGCAGCTTGGTTCCCGGAACTAATGAAAAACTGTTTTTT.

This clone appeared once. This rearrangement joins TRBV30 to TRBJ1-5, with TRBD1 matching 8 bases. The CDR3 contains 17 residues. Germline V CDR1 and CDR2: GTSNPN, SVGIG (reference sequence). The V segment lost 2 bases and the J segment 4 bases; nucleotides outside the gene matches: 13. The CDR3 DNA sequence: TGTGCCTGGAGTCTACCGGGACAGGCTTTAGGGAATCAGCCCCAGCATTTT. Its protein is CAWSLPGQALGNQPQHF. Using reference TRBV30 and TRBJ1-5 for the parts outside the CDR3, the full variable domain is SQTIHQWPATLVQPVGSPLSLECTVEGTSNPNLYWYRQAAGRGLQLLFYSVGIGQISSEVPQNLSASRPQDRQFILSSKKLLLSDSGFYLCAWSLPGQALGNQPQHFGDGTRLSIL.

The chain links TRBV19 to TRBJ1-1; 9 bases fit TRBD1. CDR1 is LNHDA, CDR2 SQIVND, per germline (reference sequence). Trimming at V came to 0 bases and at J to 3 bases, leaving 11 bases not matched to a gene. The CDR3 sequence is 18 residues long. In nucleotides, the CDR3 is TGTGCCAGTAGTATAGAGTGGGACAGGGATGATGCGGACACTGAAGCTTTCTTT. Protein sequence: CASSIEWDRDDADTEAFF.

The chain couples TRBV9 to TRBJ1-6; maybe TRBD1 (5 bases). Trimming took 1 base from V and 8 from J, leaving 13 bases between them. The germline CDR1 and CDR2 sequences are SGDLS and YYNGEE. The CDR3 extends over 15 amino acids. CDR3 bases: TGTGCCAGCAGCGTAACCCCCGGGGGGGATTCACCCCTCCACTTT. Its protein is CASSVTPGGDSPLHF.

The genes are TRBV12-3 or TRBV12-4 and TRBJ2-3; no definite D call. Trimming left V 1 base short and J 2 bases short, with 4 bases between. The CDR3 runs to 13 residues. The CDR3 reads CASSLDHTDTQYF. Written as DNA, the CDR3 is TGTGCCAGCAGTTTAGATCACACAGATACGCAGTATTTT.

The chain links TRBV19 to TRBJ2-3; 11 bases fit TRBD2. The CDR3 has 16 residues. From germline, CDR1 is LNHDA and CDR2 SQIVND (reference sequence). J was trimmed by 0 bases and V by 6 bases; bases with no gene match: 5. The CDR3 loop reads CASRLAGVPSTDTQYF. The CDR3 DNA reads as TGTGCCAGTAGACTAGCGGGGGTCCCTAGCACAGATACGCAGTATTTT.

The chain couples TRBV5-1 to TRBJ2-5; 7 bases align to TRBD1. CDR3 length: 14 amino acids. In germline, CDR1 is SGHRS, CDR2 YFSETQ. The ends lost 4 bases at V and 5 bases at J; junction bases unmatched: 8. The CDR3 sequence: CASSVEGAGETQYF. DNA for the CDR3: TGCGCCAGCAGCGTCGAGGGGGCAGGGGAGACCCAGTACTTC.

The chain has TRBV6-5 and TRBJ1-1; 9 bases are a match to TRBD1. The germline CDR1 and CDR2 sequences are MNHEY and SVGAGI. V shed 6 bases, J shed 8 bases, and the junction held 7 bases outside the gene matches. The CDR3 is made up of 13 amino acids. The CDR3 region is CASSREQGAEAFF. Here the CDR3 DNA reads TGTGCCAGCAGCCGCGAACAGGGGGCAGAAGCTTTCTTT.

This clone was detected only a few times. CDR3 protein: CATSDSGTGGNTIYF. The DNA for the CDR3 is TGTGCCACCAGTGATTCCGGGACAGGGGGAAACACCATATATTTT. The chain is built from TRBV24-1 and TRBJ1-3; 9 nucleotides align to TRBD1. The ends lost 2 bases at V and 4 bases at J; junction bases unmatched: 2. The CDR3 runs to 15 residues. Germline V lookup: CDR1 KGHDR, CDR2 SFDVKD.

J is TRBJ2-7 and V is TRBV11-2, with D possibly TRBD2 on 5 matching bases. Germline V gene sequence: CDR1 SGHAT, CDR2 FQNNGV. Trimming shortened V by 5 bases and J by 1 base, and 15 bases separated the two germline ends. CDR3 length: 15 residues. Here the CDR3 DNA reads TGTGCCAGCAGCCCCCATCAGGAGGCATCCTACGAGCAGTACTTC. This translates into CASSPHQEASYEQYF.

The chain is built from TRBV30 and TRBJ1-2; 9 nucleotides agree with TRBD1. The junction had 26 bases not matched to a gene; V was cut back by 0 bases and J by 9 bases. The CDR3 is made up of 20 amino acids. The V gene's germline CDR1 is GTSNPN and CDR2 SVGIG (reference sequence). CDR3 sequence: CAWSVLDSDRGYGLSYSYTF. The DNA for the CDR3 is TGTGCCTGGAGTGTTCTAGACTCGGACAGGGGTTATGGCCTTTCGTATAGCTACACCTTC.

On this clone itself: Within the sample, other DNA sequences also encode this same CDR3. The chain is built from TRBV10-3 and TRBJ2-2, with D perhaps matching TRBD2 (6 bases). The CDR3 is 15 amino acids. CDR1 is ENHRY, CDR2 SYGVKD, per germline. V lost 2 bases, J lost 5 bases, and 12 bases lay in between. The CDR3 DNA reads TGTGCCATCAGTGAGAATCAGGGAGGTACCGGGGAGCTGTTTTTT. Its protein is CAISENQGGTGELFF.

The chain couples TRBV6-1 to TRBJ1-5; possibly TRBD1 for D (5 bases). CDR1 MNHNS and CDR2 SASEGT come from the germline V gene. The CDR3 is 14 residues long. Between the trimmed V and J ends, which lost 0 bases and 5 bases, there was a span of 8 bases. The CDR3 nucleotides read TGTGCCAGCAGTGAAGCAACAGGATATCAGCCCCAGCATTTT. This sequence encodes CASSEATGYQPQHF.

The rearrangement uses TRBV11-2 and TRBJ2-5; the D is unclear. Looked up from germline, CDR1 is SGHAT and CDR2 is FQNNGV. The CDR3 sequence is 15 residues long. Trimming removed 1 base at V and 3 bases at J, with 12 bases between. In DNA, the CDR3 is TGTGCCAGCAGCTTAGGGGCAGTTCTAAAAGAGACCCAGTACTTC. Its translation: CASSLGAVLKETQYF.

The chain combines TRBV5-1 with TRBJ1-2, with a tentative D call TRBD1 (6 bases). The germline gives CDR1 SGHRS, CDR2 YFSETQ. This CDR3 contains 13 residues. V was clipped by 4 bases and J by 3 bases, with 10 bases between them. The CDR3 DNA is TGCGCCAGCAGCCCCAAGGGGGACTATGGCTACACCTTC. It specifies CASSPKGDYGYTF.

The CDR3 coding sequence is TGTGCCAGCAGCTCCCTCGGGAGATTCTATGGCTACACCTTC. Its protein product is CASSSLGRFYGYTF. The gene calls are TRBV5-4 and TRBJ1-2, with no clear D. The CDR3 sequence is 14 residues long. Trimming removed 3 bases from V and 4 bases from J, with 13 bases in between. Looked up from germline, CDR1 is SGHNT and CDR2 is YYREEE (reference sequence).

The chain joins TRBV19 to TRBJ1-5; the match to TRBD1 covers 8 bases. Germline V gives CDR1 LNHDA, CDR2 SQIVND (reference sequence). The CDR3 covers 17 residues. The J segment lost 5 bases and the V segment lost 3 bases, leaving 12 bases of the junction unmatched. The CDR3 nucleotides read TGTGCCAGTAGTATGGCTGGGACAGGAAGTCGTCATCAGCCCCAGCATTTT. It encodes CASSMAGTGSRHQPQHF.

The chain carries TRBV27 and TRBJ1-6, with D hard to call. In germline, CDR1 is MNHEY, CDR2 SMNVEV (reference sequence). This CDR3 spans 14 amino acids. V was clipped by 2 bases and J by 8 bases, with 10 bases between them. The CDR3 bases are TGTGCCAGCAGTTTAAGTGGGCGCGATTCACCCCTCCACTTT. It is translated as CASSLSGRDSPLHF.

V is TRBV11-2 and J is TRBJ2-1, with a tentative D call TRBD1 (6 bases). Trimming removed 0 bases from V and 4 bases from J, with 10 bases in between. The V gene's germline CDR1 is SGHAT and CDR2 FQNNGV. The CDR3 has 15 amino acids. The CDR3 protein is CASSLDRGVYNEQFF. The DNA for the CDR3 is TGTGCCAGCAGCTTAGACAGGGGCGTTTACAATGAGCAGTTCTTC.

The V and J genes are TRBV7-8 and TRBJ2-1, with D tentatively TRBD2 (7 bases). The V gene lost 0 bases and the J gene lost 0 bases, with 21 bases spanning the gap. The CDR3 extends over 20 amino acids. Germline V gene data show CDR1 as SGHVS and CDR2 as FQNEAQ. This CDR3 is CASSLARGGGPLSSYNEQFF. In DNA, the CDR3 is TGTGCCAGCAGCTTAGCGCGGGGCGGGGGCCCACTGAGCTCCTACAATGAGCAGTTCTTC. Based on the CDR3 plus reference TRBV7-8 and TRBJ2-1, the full variable domain is GAGVSQSPRYKVAKRGQDVALRCDPISGHVSLFWYQQALGQGPEFLTYFQNEAQLDKSGLPSDRFFAERPEGSVSTLKIQRTQQEDSAVYLCASSLARGGGPLSSYNEQFFGPGTRLTVL.